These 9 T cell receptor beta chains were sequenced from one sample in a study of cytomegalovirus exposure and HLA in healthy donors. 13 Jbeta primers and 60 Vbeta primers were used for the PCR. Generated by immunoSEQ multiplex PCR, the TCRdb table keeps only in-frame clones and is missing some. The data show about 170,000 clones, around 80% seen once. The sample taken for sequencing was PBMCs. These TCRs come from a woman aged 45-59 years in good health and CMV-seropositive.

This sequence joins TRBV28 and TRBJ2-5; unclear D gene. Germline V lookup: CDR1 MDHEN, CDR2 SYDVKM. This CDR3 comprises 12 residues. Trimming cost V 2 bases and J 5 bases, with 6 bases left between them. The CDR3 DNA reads TGTGCCAGCAGTTTACCGCGGGAGACCCAGTACTTC. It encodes CASSLPRETQYF.

The CDR3 coding sequence is TGTGCCAGCAGCTTCTGGAGGAGCTCCTACAATGAGCAGTTCTTC. This codes for CASSFWRSSYNEQFF. The chain employs TRBV7-2 and TRBJ2-1; tentatively, D is TRBD2 (5 bases). The CDR3 runs to 15 residues. Germline-derived CDR1 and CDR2 are SGHTA and FQGNSA. The V gene lost 3 bases and the J gene lost 0 bases, with 9 bases spanning the gap.

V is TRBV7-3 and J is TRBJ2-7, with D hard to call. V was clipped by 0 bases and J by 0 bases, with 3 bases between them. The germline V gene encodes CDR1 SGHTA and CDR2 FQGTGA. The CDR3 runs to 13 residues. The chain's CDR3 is CASSLTLSYEQYF. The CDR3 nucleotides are TGTGCCAGCAGCTTAACTCTCTCCTACGAGCAGTACTTC.

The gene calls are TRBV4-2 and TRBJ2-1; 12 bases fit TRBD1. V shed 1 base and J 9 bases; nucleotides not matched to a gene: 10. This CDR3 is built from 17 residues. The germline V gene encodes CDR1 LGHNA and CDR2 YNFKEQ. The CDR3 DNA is TGTGCCAGCAGCCAAGGAAAGTGGGGACAGGGGGCTGGTGAGCAGTTCTTC. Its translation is CASSQGKWGQGAGEQFF.

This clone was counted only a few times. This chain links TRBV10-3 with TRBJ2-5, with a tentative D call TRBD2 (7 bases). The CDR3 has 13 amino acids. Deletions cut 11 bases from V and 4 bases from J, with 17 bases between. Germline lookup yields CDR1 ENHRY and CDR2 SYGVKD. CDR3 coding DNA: TGTGCCGGGGGGGGGCAGGGAATAGAGACCCAGTACTTC. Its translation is CAGGGQGIETQYF.

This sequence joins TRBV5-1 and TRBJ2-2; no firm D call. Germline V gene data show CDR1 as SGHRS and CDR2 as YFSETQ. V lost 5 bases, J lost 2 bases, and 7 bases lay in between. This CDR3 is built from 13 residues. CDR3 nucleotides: TGCGCCAGCAGTCAGGATAACACCGGGGAGCTGTTTTTT. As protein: CASSQDNTGELFF.

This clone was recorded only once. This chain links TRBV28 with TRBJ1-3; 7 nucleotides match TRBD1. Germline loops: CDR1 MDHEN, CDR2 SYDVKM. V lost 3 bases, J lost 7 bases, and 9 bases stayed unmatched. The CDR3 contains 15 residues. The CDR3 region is CASSFPTGRKNTIYF. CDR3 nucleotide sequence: TGTGCCAGCAGTTTTCCGACAGGGAGGAAGAACACCATATATTTT.

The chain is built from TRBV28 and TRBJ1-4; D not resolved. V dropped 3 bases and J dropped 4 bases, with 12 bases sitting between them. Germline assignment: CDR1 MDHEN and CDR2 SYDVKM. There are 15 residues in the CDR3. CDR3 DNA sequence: TGTGCCAGCAGTTTTGTCGCGGTCAATAATGAAAAACTGTTTTTT. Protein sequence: CASSFVAVNNEKLFF.

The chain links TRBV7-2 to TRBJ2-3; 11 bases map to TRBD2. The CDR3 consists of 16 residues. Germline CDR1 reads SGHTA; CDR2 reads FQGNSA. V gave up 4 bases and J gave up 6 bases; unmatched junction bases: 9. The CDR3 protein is CASSSPLAGAPDTQYF. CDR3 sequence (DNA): TGTGCCAGCAGCTCCCCACTAGCGGGGGCCCCCGATACGCAGTATTTT.